The subject of this entry is one T cell receptor (beta chain). Antigen: not known. This sample is drawn from a study of OX40 agonist ivuxolimab in advanced cancers. Across the study: The patients got ivuxolimab, which is an agonistic anti-OX40 (CD134) antibody. Hepatocellular carcinoma, melanoma, renal cell or head and neck cancer occurred in dose-escalation patients.

CDR1 is MNHNY and CDR2 is SVGAGI in the germline V gene (reference sequence). This CDR3 is 13 amino acids long. The V and J ends lost 6 bases and 5 bases respectively, with 13 bases between them. The method was immunoSEQ multiplex PCR; TCRdb's version includes in-frame clones alone and lacks a portion of them. The sample lists approximately 70,000 clones, roughly nine tenths occurring once. Study-wide points: The investigators did not determine what antigen specificity the expanded peripheral T cells had. Clonal expansion was among the lowest in partial responders at 0.1-3.0 mg/kg, especially CD8+.

The sample consisted of CD4+ or CD8+ T cells sorted from blood, taken in a trial of the OX40 agonist ivuxolimab. The chain uses TRBV6-6 and TRBJ1-2; no clear D gene. This receptor was identified in an adult with an advanced solid tumor such as melanoma, head and neck, liver or kidney cancer. The CDR3 region is CASSLLAGYGYTF. CDR3 nucleotide sequence: TGTGCCAGCAGCCTCCTGGCAGGTTATGGCTACACCTTC.